The 5 T cell receptor beta chains reported below all come from one sample, sequenced in a study of cytomegalovirus exposure and HLA in healthy donors. A multiplex PCR was run with 60 Vbeta primers and 13 Jbeta primers. Clones were read by immunoSEQ multiplex PCR, and TCRdb kept only the in-frame ones, dropping some. The sample includes some 130,000 clones, about 80% of them seen just once. The sequenced sample was PBMCs. All receptors come from a man younger than 30 in good health and CMV-seronegative.

Only one count was recorded for this clone. The chain employs TRBV6-4 and TRBJ2-2; D ambiguous. The germline V and J ends were trimmed by 4 bases and 5 bases, with 8 bases remaining between them. CDR1 is MRHNA and CDR2 is SNTAGT in the germline V gene. The CDR3 has 13 residues. The CDR3 sequence is CASSATSTGELFF. In DNA, the CDR3 is TGTGCCAGCAGTGCTACCTCGACCGGGGAGCTGTTTTTT.

The chain has TRBV18 and TRBJ1-6; 8 bases fit TRBD1. The CDR3 extends over 14 amino acids. With 2 bases clipped from V and 10 bases from J, the junction kept 4 bases outside the gene matches. Per germline, CDR1 KGHSH and CDR2 LQKENI. The CDR3 region has the DNA TGTGCCAGCTCACCAGCGACAGGGGTATCACCCCTCCACTTT. It is translated as CASSPATGVSPLHF. Drawing the rest from reference TRBV18 and TRBJ1-6, the complete variable domain is NAGVMQNPRHLVRRRGQEARLRCSPMKGHSHVYWYRQLPEEGLKFMVYLQKENIIDESGMPKERFSAEFPKEGPSILRIQQVVRGDSAAYFCASSPATGVSPLHFGNGTRLTVT.

The rearrangement joins TRBV29-1 to TRBJ1-2, with TRBD1 matching 9 bases. The CDR3 runs 14 residues. CDR1 is SQVTM, CDR2 ANQGSEA, per germline. The J segment lost 2 bases and the V segment lost 6 bases, leaving 7 bases of the junction unmatched. CDR3 in DNA: TGCAGCGTAACAGCGGGACAGGGAAACTATGGCTACACCTTC. Translating it yields CSVTAGQGNYGYTF.

The chain carries TRBV19 and TRBJ2-7, with D perhaps matching TRBD1 (6 bases). The CDR3 extends over 13 amino acids. V shed 6 bases and J shed 1 base, with 10 bases lying between them. Germline CDR1 LNHDA, CDR2 SQIVND (reference sequence). CDR3 DNA sequence: TGTGCCAGTAGCCATGGACAGTCCTACGAGCAGTACTTC. This codes for CASSHGQSYEQYF. Using reference TRBV19 and TRBJ2-7 for the parts outside the CDR3, the full variable domain is DGGITQSPKYLFRKEGQNVTLSCEQNLNHDAMYWYRQDPGQGLRLIYYSQIVNDFQKGDIAEGYSVSREKKESFPLTVTSAQKNPTAFYLCASSHGQSYEQYFGPGTRLTVT.

The V call is TRBV4-1, the J call TRBJ2-7; 8 bases map to TRBD1. V shed 3 bases, J shed 3 bases, and the junction held 19 bases outside the gene matches. The germline V gene encodes CDR1 MGHRA and CDR2 YSYEKL. The CDR3 consists of 19 residues. CDR3 region: CASSQMTRQGLGFSYEQYF. The DNA for the CDR3 is TGCGCCAGCAGCCAGATGACTCGACAGGGGCTTGGGTTTAGCTACGAGCAGTACTTC.